This TCR beta chain was observed in a study of T cell responses to AZD1222 COVID-19 vaccine. Measured with immunoSEQ multiplex PCR; TCRdb has only the in-frame clones, and not every one. Of over 95,000 clones in the sample, roughly nine tenths were seen once. Notes on this clone: Its target is not known.

This CDR3 region has 14 residues. CDR1 is MNHEY and CDR2 is SVGAGI in the germline V gene. The V end was cut by 6 bases, the J end by 2 bases, with 11 bases between. General study findings and limits: Most donors were white British and more were female, and clonal diversity was possibly underestimated. The study sampled repertoires only after the peak T cell response. Among AZD1222 vaccinees, only 5 or 6 were seropositive at baseline. Targeting of unmutated variant regions was reportedly seen in nearly half of spike-specific TCRs.

The material was peripheral blood, obtained on day 0 of AZD1222 vaccination. The chain recombines TRBV6-5 with TRBJ1-5; the D is unclear. The origin of this receptor is an adult in good health. This CDR3 is CASRTTGGNQPQHF. The CDR3 DNA is TGTGCCAGCAGAACTACGGGAGGCAATCAGCCCCAGCATTTT.